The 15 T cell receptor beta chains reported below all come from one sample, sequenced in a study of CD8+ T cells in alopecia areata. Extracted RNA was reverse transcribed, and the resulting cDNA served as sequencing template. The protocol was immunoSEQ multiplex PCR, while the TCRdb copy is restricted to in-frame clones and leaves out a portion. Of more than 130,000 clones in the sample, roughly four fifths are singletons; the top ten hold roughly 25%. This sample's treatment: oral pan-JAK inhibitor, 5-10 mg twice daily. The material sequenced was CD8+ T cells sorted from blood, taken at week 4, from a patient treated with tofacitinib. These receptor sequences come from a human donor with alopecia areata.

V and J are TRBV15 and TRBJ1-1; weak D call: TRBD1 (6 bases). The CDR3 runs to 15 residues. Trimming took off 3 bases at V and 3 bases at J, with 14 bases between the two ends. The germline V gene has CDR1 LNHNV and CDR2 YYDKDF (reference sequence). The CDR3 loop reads CATSRLGGEHTEAFF. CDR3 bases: TGTGCCACCAGCAGGTTAGGGGGGGAACACACTGAAGCTTTCTTT. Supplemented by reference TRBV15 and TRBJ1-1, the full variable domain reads DAMVIQNPRYQVTQFGKPVTLSCSQTLNHNVMYWYQQKSSQAPKLLFHYYDKDFNNEADTPDNFQSRRPNTSFCFLDIRSPGLGDTAMYLCATSRLGGEHTEAFFGQGTRLTVV.

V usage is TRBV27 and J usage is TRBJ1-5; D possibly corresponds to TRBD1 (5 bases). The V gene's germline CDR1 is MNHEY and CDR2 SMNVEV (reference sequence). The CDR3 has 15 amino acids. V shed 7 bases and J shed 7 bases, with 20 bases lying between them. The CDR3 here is CASTSLGGRGQPQHF. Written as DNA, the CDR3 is TGTGCCAGCACTTCTCTTGGGGGGAGAGGACAGCCCCAGCATTTT.

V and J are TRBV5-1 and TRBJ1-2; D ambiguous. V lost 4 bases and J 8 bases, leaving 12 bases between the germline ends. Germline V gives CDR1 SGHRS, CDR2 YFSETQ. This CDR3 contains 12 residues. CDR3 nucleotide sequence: TGCGCCAGCAGCCCCTCGGGCGAGGGCTACACCTTC. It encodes CASSPSGEGYTF.

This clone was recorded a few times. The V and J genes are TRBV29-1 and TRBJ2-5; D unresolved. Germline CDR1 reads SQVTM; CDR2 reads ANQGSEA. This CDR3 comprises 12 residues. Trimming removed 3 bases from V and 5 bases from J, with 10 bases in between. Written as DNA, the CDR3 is TGCAGCGTTGATCTCGGGTTGGAGACCCAGTACTTC. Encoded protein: CSVDLGLETQYF.

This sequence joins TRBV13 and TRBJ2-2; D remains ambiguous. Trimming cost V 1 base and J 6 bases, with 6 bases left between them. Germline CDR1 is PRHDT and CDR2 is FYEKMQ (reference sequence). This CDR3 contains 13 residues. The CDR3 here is CASSLDSAGELFF. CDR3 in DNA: TGTGCCAGCAGCTTAGACAGTGCCGGGGAGCTGTTTTTT.

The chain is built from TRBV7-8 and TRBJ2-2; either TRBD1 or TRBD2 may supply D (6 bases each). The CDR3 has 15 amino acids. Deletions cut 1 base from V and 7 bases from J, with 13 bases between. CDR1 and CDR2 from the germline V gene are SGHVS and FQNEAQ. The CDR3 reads CASSLETGAGGELFF. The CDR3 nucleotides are TGTGCCAGCAGCTTAGAGACGGGGGCCGGCGGGGAGCTGTTTTTT.

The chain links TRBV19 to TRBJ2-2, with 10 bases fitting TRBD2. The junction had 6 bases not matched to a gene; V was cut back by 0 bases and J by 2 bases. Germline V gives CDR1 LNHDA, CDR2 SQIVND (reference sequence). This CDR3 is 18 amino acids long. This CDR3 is CASSIEASGGPNTGELFF. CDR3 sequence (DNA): TGTGCCAGTAGTATAGAGGCTAGCGGGGGCCCTAACACCGGGGAGCTGTTTTTT.

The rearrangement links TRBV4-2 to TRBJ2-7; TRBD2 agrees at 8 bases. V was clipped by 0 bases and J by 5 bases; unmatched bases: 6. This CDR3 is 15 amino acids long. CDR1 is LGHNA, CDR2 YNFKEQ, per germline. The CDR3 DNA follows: TGTGCCAGCAGCCAAGAGACGGGACTAGGGAACGAGCAGTACTTC. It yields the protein CASSQETGLGNEQYF.

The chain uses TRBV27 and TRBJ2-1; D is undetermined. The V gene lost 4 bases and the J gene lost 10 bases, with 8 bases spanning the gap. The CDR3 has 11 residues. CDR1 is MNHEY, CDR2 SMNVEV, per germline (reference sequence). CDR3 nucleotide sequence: TGTGCCAGCAGTTCCCCCCCAGAGCAGTTCTTC. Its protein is CASSSPPEQFF.

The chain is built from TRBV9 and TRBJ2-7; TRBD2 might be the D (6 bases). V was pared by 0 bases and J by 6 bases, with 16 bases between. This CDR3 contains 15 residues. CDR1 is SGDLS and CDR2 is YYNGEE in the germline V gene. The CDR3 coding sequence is TGTGCCAGCAGCGTAGGGGGACTCCCGGGGTCCGAGCAGTACTTC. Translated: CASSVGGLPGSEQYF.

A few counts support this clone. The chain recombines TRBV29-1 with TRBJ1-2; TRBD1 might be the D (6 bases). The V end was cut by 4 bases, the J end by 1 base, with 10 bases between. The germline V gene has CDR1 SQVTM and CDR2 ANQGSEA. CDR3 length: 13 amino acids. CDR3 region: CSVVRDNNYGYTF. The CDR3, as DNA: TGCAGCGTTGTCCGGGACAATAACTATGGCTACACCTTC.

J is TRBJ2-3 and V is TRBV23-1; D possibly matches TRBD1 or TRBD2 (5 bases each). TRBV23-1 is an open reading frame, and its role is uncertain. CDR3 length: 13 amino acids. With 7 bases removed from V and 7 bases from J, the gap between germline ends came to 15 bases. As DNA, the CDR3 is TGCGCCAGCATCCCTGAGGGGCCAAATACGCAGTATTTT. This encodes CASIPEGPNTQYF.

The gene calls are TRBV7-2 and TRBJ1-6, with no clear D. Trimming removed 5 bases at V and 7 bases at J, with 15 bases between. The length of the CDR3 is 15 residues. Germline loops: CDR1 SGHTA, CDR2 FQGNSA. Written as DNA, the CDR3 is TGTGCCAGCAGCCAGAGTTGGGGTGCAAATTCACCCCTCCACTTT. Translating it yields CASSQSWGANSPLHF.

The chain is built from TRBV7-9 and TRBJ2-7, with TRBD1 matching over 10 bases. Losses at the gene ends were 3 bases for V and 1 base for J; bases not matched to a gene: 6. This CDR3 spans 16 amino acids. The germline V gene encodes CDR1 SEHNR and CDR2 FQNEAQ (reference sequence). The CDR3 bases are TGTGCCAGCAGCTTCTCCGGGACAGGGGAATCCTACGAGCAGTACTTC. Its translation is CASSFSGTGESYEQYF.

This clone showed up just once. This chain's CDR3 is CASSYRLGYRETQYF. In DNA, the CDR3 is TGTGCCAGCAGTTACAGGCTAGGGTACCGTGAGACCCAGTACTTC. The chain couples TRBV6-5 to TRBJ2-5; D unclear. The CDR3 totals 15 residues. Germline V gene data show CDR1 as MNHEY and CDR2 as SVGAGI. Trimming stripped 2 bases from V and 5 bases from J, with 15 bases between.